This T cell receptor beta chain was profiled in a study of T-cell memory formation after mild COVID-19. TCRdb reprocessed the 5' RACE reads with MiXCR, giving one entry per CDR3 protein. This table has some 48,000 distinct CDR3 sequences, 9% to 15% appearing once. There are 13 residues in the CDR3. V gave up 7 bases and J gave up 4 bases, with 16 bases separating them. Germline V gives CDR1 SQVTM, CDR2 ANQGSEA. This clonotype was counted a few times. This sequence originates from a man younger than 35 who had mild COVID-19 (a few samples of this study predate the infection). Cell type and time point are not known. The J gene is TRBJ1-1, the V gene TRBV29-1; weak D call: TRBD1 (5 bases). Material: PBMCs or a T cell subset sorted from them (not recorded which). CDR3 protein: CSANPQGRTEAFF. The DNA for the CDR3 is TGCAGCGCTAATCCCCAGGGTCGCACTGAAGCTTTCTTT.